The count of the clone carrying this T cell receptor beta chain is one. Its antigen remains unknown. Libraries were prepared by immunoSEQ multiplex PCR; TCRdb keeps only in-frame clonotypes and omits some of them. The sample consists of tens of thousands of clones, roughly 84% of them appearing once. This specimen belongs to a study of lymphopenia after photon versus proton radiotherapy. Notes on the study in general: Only patients who died were analyzed for survival; proton advantage is unproven. After the lymphocyte nadir, photon-treated repertoires showed oligoclonal expansion, especially of CD8+ Temra cells. Photon-treated patients lost naive T cells and TCR diversity; proton-treated stayed stable. Larger post-nadir TCR diversity loss correlated inversely with survival in deceased patients.

This CDR3 contains 15 residues. Germline V gene lookup returns CDR1 SGHDT and CDR2 YYEEEE. V was cut by 0 bases and J by 2 bases, with 11 bases left in between. The TCR comes from a man aged 55 to 70 with pancreatic cancer. This sequence joins TRBV5-6 and TRBJ2-5; D is uncertain. The specimen was peripheral blood, collected from a patient treated with proton-based radiotherapy. The CDR3 loop is CASSLAGRVQETQYF. DNA for the CDR3: TGTGCCAGCAGCTTGGCCGGACGGGTTCAAGAGACCCAGTACTTC. Supplemented by reference TRBV5-6 and TRBJ2-5, the full variable domain reads DAGVTQSPTHLIKTRGQQVTLRCSPKSGHDTVSWYQQALGQGPQFIFQYYEEEERQRGNFPDRFSGHQFPNYSSELNVNALLLGDSALYLCASSLAGRVQETQYFGPGTRLLVL.